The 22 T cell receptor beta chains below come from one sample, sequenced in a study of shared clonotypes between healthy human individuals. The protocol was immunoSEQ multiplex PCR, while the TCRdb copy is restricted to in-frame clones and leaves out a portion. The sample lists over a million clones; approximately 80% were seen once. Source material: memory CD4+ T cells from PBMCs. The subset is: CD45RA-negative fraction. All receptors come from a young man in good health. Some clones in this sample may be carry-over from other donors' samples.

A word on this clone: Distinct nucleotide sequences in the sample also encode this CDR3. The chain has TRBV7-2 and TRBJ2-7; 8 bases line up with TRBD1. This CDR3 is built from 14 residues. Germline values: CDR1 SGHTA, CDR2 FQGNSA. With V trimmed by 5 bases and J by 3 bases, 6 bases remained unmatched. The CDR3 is CASSPRDRFYEQYF. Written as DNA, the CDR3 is TGTGCCAGCAGCCCCCGGGACAGGTTCTACGAGCAGTACTTC.

CDR3 in amino acids: CASSWAGEGQETQYF. The CDR3 region has the DNA TGTGCCAGCAGCTGGGCAGGGGAGGGCCAAGAGACCCAGTACTTC. This chain joins TRBV7-3 and TRBJ2-5; D might be TRBD2 (7 bases). This CDR3 is 15 amino acids long. Germline CDR1 and CDR2: SGHTA and FQGTGA. V dropped 4 bases and J dropped 1 base, with 13 bases sitting between them.

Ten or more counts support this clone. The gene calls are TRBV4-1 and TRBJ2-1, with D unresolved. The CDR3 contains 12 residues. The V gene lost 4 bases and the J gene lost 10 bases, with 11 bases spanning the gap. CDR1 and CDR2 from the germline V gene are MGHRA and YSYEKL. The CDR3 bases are TGCGCCAGCAGCCCCTTACGCGGCGAGCAGTTCTTC. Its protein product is CASSPLRGEQFF.

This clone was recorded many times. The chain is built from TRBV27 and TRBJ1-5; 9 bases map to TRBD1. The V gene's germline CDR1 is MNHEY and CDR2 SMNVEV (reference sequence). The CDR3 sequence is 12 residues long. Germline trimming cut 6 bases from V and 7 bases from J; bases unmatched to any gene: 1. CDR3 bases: TGTGCCAGCAGGGACAGGGGACAGCCCCAGCATTTT. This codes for CASRDRGQPQHF.

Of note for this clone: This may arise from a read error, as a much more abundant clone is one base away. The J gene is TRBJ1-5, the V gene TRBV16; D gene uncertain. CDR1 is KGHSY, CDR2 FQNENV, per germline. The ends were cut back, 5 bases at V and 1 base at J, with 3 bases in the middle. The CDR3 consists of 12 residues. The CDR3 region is CASSGSNQPQHF. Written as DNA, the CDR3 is TGTGCCAGCAGCGGGAGCAATCAGCCCCAGCATTTT.

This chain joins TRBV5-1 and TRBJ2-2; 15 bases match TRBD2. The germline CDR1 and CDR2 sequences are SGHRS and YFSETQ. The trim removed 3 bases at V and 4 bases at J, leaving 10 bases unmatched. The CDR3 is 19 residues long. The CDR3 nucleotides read TGCGCCAGCAGCTATACCGGGACTAGCGGGAGGTCGGTCACCGGGGAGCTGTTTTTT. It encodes CASSYTGTSGRSVTGELFF.

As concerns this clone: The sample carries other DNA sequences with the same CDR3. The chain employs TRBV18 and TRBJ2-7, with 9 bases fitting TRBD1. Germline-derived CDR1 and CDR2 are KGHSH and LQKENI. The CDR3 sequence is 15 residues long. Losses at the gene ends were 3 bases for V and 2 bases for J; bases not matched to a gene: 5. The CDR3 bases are TGTGCCAGCTCACCGGGACAGGGTCGGACCTACGAGCAGTACTTC. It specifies CASSPGQGRTYEQYF.

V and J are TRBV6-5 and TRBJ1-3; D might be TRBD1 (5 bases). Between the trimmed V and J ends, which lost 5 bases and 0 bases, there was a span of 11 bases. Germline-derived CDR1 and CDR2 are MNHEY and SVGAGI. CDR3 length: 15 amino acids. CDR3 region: CASSRQSGSGNTIYF. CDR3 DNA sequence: TGTGCCAGCAGTAGACAGAGCGGCTCTGGAAACACCATATATTTT.

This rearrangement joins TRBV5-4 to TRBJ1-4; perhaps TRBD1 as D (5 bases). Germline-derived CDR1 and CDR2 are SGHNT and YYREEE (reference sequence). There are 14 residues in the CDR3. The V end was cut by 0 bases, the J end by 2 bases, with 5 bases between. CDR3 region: CASSLGQTNEKLFF. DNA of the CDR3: TGTGCCAGCAGCTTGGGACAGACTAATGAAAAACTGTTTTTT. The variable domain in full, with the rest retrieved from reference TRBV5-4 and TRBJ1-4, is ETGVTQSPTHLIKTRGQQVTLRCSSQSGHNTVSWYQQALGQGPQFIFQYYREEENGRGNFPPRFSGLQFPNYSSELNVNALELDDSALYLCASSLGQTNEKLFFGSGTQLSVL.

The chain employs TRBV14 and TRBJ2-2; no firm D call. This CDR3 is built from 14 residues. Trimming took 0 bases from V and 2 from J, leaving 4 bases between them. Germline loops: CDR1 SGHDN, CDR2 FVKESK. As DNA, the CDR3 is TGTGCCAGCAGCCAAGACTTAAACACCGGGGAGCTGTTTTTT. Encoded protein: CASSQDLNTGELFF.

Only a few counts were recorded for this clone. The CDR3 DNA reads as TGTGCCTGGAGGGGACAGGTTACCTATGGCTACACCTTC. Translating it yields CAWRGQVTYGYTF. The chain has TRBV30 and TRBJ1-2; the match to TRBD1 covers 8 bases. Losses at the gene ends were 3 bases for V and 4 bases for J; bases not matched to a gene: 4. The germline gives CDR1 GTSNPN, CDR2 SVGIG (reference sequence). The CDR3 runs to 13 residues. The full variable domain, rest sourced from reference TRBV30 and TRBJ1-2, is SQTIHQWPATLVQPVGSPLSLECTVEGTSNPNLYWYRQAAGRGLQLLFYSVGIGQISSEVPQNLSASRPQDRQFILSSKKLLLSDSGFYLCAWRGQVTYGYTFGSGTRLTVV.

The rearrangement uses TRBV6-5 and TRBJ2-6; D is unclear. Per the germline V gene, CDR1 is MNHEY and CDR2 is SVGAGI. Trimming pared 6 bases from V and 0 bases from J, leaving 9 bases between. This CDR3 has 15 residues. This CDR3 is CASSPSYSGANVLTF. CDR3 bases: TGTGCCAGCAGCCCGAGCTACTCTGGGGCCAACGTCCTGACTTTC.

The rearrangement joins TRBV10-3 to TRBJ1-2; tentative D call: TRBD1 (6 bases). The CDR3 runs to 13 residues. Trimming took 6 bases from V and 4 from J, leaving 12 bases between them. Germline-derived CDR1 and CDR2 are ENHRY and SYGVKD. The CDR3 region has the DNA TGTGCCATCAGCTTGAGGGGGAGCTATGGCTACACCTTC. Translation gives CAISLRGSYGYTF.

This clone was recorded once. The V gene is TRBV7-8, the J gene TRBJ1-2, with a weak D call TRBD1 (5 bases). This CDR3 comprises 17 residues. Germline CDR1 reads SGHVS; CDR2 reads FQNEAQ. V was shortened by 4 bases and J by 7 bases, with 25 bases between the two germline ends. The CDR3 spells CASSSPRVGAAVGGYTF. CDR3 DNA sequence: TGTGCCAGCAGCTCCCCCCGTGTAGGGGCGGCTGTCGGTGGCTACACCTTC.

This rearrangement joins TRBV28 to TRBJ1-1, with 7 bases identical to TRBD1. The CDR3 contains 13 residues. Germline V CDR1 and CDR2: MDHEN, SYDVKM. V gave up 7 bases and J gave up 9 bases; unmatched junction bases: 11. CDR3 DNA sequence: TGTGCCAGCACCCCCGGGGTGGGACAGAAAGCTTTCTTT. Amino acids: CASTPGVGQKAFF.

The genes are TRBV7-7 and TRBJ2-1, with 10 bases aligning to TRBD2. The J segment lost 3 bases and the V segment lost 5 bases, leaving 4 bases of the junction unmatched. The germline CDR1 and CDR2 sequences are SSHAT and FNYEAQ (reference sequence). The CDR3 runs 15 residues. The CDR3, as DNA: TGTGCCAGCAGCCCCAGACTAGCGGGCTACAATGAGCAGTTCTTC. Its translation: CASSPRLAGYNEQFF.

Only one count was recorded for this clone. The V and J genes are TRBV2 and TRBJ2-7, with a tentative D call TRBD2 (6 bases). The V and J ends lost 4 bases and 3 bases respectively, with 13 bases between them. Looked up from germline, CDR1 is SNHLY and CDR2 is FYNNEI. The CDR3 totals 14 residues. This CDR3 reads CASSVLAGNYEQYF. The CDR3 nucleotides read TGTGCCAGCAGTGTACTAGCCGGCAACTACGAGCAGTACTTC.

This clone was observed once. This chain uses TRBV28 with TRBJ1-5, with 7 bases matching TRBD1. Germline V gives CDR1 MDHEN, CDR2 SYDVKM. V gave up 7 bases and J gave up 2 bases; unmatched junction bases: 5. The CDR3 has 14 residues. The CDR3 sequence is CASKGAGGNQPQHF. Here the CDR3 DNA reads TGTGCCAGCAAGGGGGCCGGGGGCAATCAGCCCCAGCATTTT.

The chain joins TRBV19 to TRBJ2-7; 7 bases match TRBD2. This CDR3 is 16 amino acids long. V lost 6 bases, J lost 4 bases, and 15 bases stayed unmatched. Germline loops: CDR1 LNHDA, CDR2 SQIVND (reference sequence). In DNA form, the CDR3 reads TGTGCCAGTAGCCGATTGGGGGAGGGCCTGGGGTACGAGCAGTACTTC. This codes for CASSRLGEGLGYEQYF.

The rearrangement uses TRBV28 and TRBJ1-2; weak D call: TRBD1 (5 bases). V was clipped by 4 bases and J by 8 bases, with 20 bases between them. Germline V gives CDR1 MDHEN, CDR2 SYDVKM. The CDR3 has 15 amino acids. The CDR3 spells CASSSPGPGRRGYTF. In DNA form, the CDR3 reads TGTGCCAGCAGTTCACCGGGACCCGGAAGGAGAGGCTACACCTTC.

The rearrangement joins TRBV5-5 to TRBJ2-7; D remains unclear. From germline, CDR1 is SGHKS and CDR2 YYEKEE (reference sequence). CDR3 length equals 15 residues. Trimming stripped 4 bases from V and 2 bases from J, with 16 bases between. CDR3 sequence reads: CASSRRTESTYEQYF. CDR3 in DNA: TGTGCCAGCAGCCGGAGAACCGAATCAACCTACGAGCAGTACTTC. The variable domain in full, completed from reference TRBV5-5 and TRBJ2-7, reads DAGVTQSPTHLIKTRGQQVTLRCSPISGHKSVSWYQQVLGQGPQFIFQYYEKEERGRGNFPDRFSARQFPNYSSELNVNALLLGDSALYLCASSRRTESTYEQYFGPGTRLTVT.

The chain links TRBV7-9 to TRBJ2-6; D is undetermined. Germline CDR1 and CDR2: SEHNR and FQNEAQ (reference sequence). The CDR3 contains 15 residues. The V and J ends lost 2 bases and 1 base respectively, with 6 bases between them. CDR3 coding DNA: TGTGCCAGCAGCTTATACCGTTCTGGGGCCAACGTCCTGACTTTC. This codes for CASSLYRSGANVLTF.